This T cell receptor (beta chain) was identified during a study of technical replicates of blood from a handful of donors. Assay: immunoSEQ multiplex PCR; the TCRdb copy retains only in-frame clones and omits some. The data hold tens of thousands of clones, with around 94% observed a single time. The CDR3 runs to 15 residues. From germline, CDR1 is SEHNR and CDR2 FQNEAQ (reference sequence). V lost 1 base to trimming and J lost 0 bases, with 9 bases between them. The chain uses TRBV7-9 and TRBJ1-1; D gene uncertain. The sequencing sample was made of T cells isolated from PBMCs. This clonotype originated in a human donor in good health. In nucleotides, the CDR3 is TGTGCCAGCAGCTTAGGTAAGCTCATGAACACTGAAGCTTTCTTT. It encodes CASSLGKLMNTEAFF.